Listed here are 10 T cell receptor beta chains from one sample, sequenced in a study of PD-1 blockade in classical Hodgkin lymphoma. Every single patient, without exception, relapsed after autologous stem cell transplantation, and brentuximab vedotin exposure varied. Method: immunoSEQ multiplex PCR; TCRdb's copy keeps in-frame clones and lacks some. This repertoire shows tens of thousands of clones, more than 70% found once; its top ten account for 13%. The material was peripheral blood mononuclear cells (PBMCs), obtained at baseline. Every receptor here comes from a human donor with classical Hodgkin lymphoma.

V gene TRBV2 combines with J gene TRBJ1-3; 7 nucleotides align to TRBD1. The CDR3 is made up of 14 amino acids. The V gene's germline CDR1 is SNHLY and CDR2 FYNNEI. V gave up 6 bases and J gave up 2 bases; unmatched junction bases: 4. The CDR3 region has the DNA TGTGCCAGCAGGCCGACAGGGCCTGGAAACACCATATATTTT. Protein: CASRPTGPGNTIYF.

The V gene is TRBV5-6, the J gene TRBJ2-7; a weak D match, TRBD2 (7 bases). From germline, CDR1 is SGHDT and CDR2 YYEEEE. V lost 4 bases, J lost 6 bases, and 17 bases lay in between. The CDR3 sequence is 14 residues long. CDR3 sequence reads: CASSGLGGAGEQYF. The DNA for the CDR3 is TGTGCCAGCAGCGGCCTAGGGGGGGCAGGCGAGCAGTACTTC.

This sequence joins TRBV10-2 and TRBJ1-5; 9 bases align to TRBD1. Trimming removed 7 bases from V and 2 bases from J; junction bases left unmatched: 3. Germline lookup yields CDR1 WSHSY and CDR2 SAAADI. This CDR3 comprises 14 residues. CDR3 protein: CASKTGGGNQPQHF. CDR3 sequence (DNA): TGCGCCAGCAAGACAGGGGGGGGCAATCAGCCCCAGCATTTT.

By sample share, this clone is medium-sized. This chain joins TRBV9 and TRBJ2-1, with unresolved D. The CDR3 extends over 14 amino acids. Trimming left V 3 bases short and J 4 bases short, with 11 bases between. Germline CDR1 is SGDLS and CDR2 is YYNGEE. CDR3 sequence reads: CASSGELHYNEQFF. In DNA form, the CDR3 reads TGTGCCAGCAGCGGGGAACTTCATTACAATGAGCAGTTCTTC. Variable domain in full (rest from reference TRBV9 and TRBJ2-1): DSGVTQTPKHLITATGQRVTLRCSPRSGDLSVYWYQQSLDQGLQFLIQYYNGEERAKGNILERFSAQQFPDLHSELNLSSLELGDSALYFCASSGELHYNEQFFGPGTRLTVL.

The J gene is TRBJ1-2, the V gene TRBV6-1, with D uncertain. In germline, CDR1 is MNHNS, CDR2 SASEGT. CDR3 length equals 15 residues. V shed 7 bases and J shed 4 bases, with 19 bases lying between them. CDR3 DNA: TGTGCCAGCACGGAAAGGGAAGAAGGAGGCTATGGCTACACCTTC. The encoded protein is CASTEREEGGYGYTF.

CDR3 region: CASSLEAGGYTEAFF. CDR3 DNA: TGCGCCAGCAGCTTGGAGGCAGGGGGGTACACTGAAGCTTTCTTT. V and J are TRBV5-1 and TRBJ1-1; TRBD1 agrees at 7 bases. V lost 0 bases to trimming and J lost 3 bases; unmatched junction nucleotides: 5. The CDR3 covers 15 residues. The germline gives CDR1 SGHRS, CDR2 YFSETQ.

The V and J genes are TRBV7-6 and TRBJ2-2; 9 bases line up with TRBD1. From germline, CDR1 is SGHVS and CDR2 FNYEAQ. With 8 bases clipped from V and 5 bases from J, the junction kept 9 bases outside the gene matches. The CDR3 sequence is 15 residues long. The CDR3, as DNA: TGTGCCAGCGGGACCGGGACAGGGAGGACCGGGGAGCTGTTTTTT. Protein product: CASGTGTGRTGELFF.

The rearrangement links TRBV19 to TRBJ2-7; the D gene is possibly TRBD2 (5 bases). CDR1 LNHDA and CDR2 SQIVND come from the germline V gene (reference sequence). Trimming left V 5 bases short and J 3 bases short, with 11 bases between. CDR3 size: 13 residues. The DNA for the CDR3 is TGTGCCAGTAGTGATTACGCGGGCTACGAGCAGTACTTC. This encodes CASSDYAGYEQYF.

The gene calls are TRBV6-1 and TRBJ2-5; D is perhaps TRBD1 or TRBD2 (6 bases each). Trimming took 4 bases from V and 1 from J, leaving 13 bases between them. The CDR3 consists of 15 residues. The V gene's germline CDR1 is MNHNS and CDR2 SASEGT. This CDR3 reads CASSAERGAQETQYF. In nucleotides, the CDR3 is TGTGCCAGCAGTGCAGAAAGGGGGGCCCAAGAGACCCAGTACTTC.

The chain joins TRBV2 to TRBJ1-1, with D maybe TRBD1 (5 bases). The ends were cut back, 3 bases at V and 6 bases at J, with 20 bases in the middle. The CDR3 has 16 amino acids. Germline loops: CDR1 SNHLY, CDR2 FYNNEI. CDR3: CASSDHGQGRGAEAFF. DNA of the CDR3: TGTGCCAGCAGTGATCATGGGCAGGGCCGGGGGGCTGAAGCTTTCTTT.